The present entry profiles one T cell receptor (beta chain) with its context. Its specificity is not known. The data derive from a study of cytomegalovirus exposure and HLA in healthy donors. 60 Vbeta and 13 Jbeta primers were used in PCR. Using immunoSEQ multiplex PCR, the repertoire was profiled, and TCRdb retains in-frame clones only, with some absent. This table has fewer than 250,000 clones, around three quarters appearing once. The study, taken as a whole, reports: A classifier reportedly called cytomegalovirus status with high sensitivity and specificity. Presence/absence analyses treated sequencing depth as roughly uniform across donors. With DRB1 most and HLA-C fewest, TCR association rates differed between HLA loci in a later analysis. The study reported that TCR beta sequences accurately predicted HLA-A and HLA-B alleles in most subjects.

CDR1 is MDHEN, CDR2 SYDVKM, per germline. CDR3 size: 15 residues. The V and J ends lost 1 base and 8 bases respectively, with 14 bases between them. Specimen: PBMCs. The chain is built from TRBV28 and TRBJ1-4; tentatively, D is TRBD1 (5 bases). This receptor was obtained from a woman in her twenties or thirties in good health and CMV-seropositive. DNA for the CDR3: TGTGCCAGCAGTTTATCTCTACAGGTCGGGGAAAAACTGTTTTTT. This translates into CASSLSLQVGEKLFF.